The TCR beta chain under discussion was sequenced for a study of cytomegalovirus exposure and HLA in healthy donors (dated by TCRdb to 2016 to 2017). Describing the broader study: According to an earlier analysis of 450 to 650 of the donors, about 179 million T cells yielded over 100 million unique TCR beta sequences and approximately 300 Gb of sequence data. Approximately 310 gigabases of sequencing data and around 90 million unique TCR sequences made up an early release that covered around 640 HLA-typed donors. The genetic ancestry cluster associated with self-reported Caucasian donors included over 65% of the roughly 380 genotyped donors. The study aimed to test whether cataloging public T cell receptors could reveal signatures of past pathogen exposure. The study used immunosequencing to profile the T cell repertoires of approximately 640 subjects and linked those repertoires to cytomegalovirus serostatus. In addition to the first cohort of 650 to 750 subjects, a separate validation cohort of under 150 different subjects was used. To predict cytomegalovirus infection status, the study combined high-throughput TCR immunosequencing, statistical association of individual TCRs with disease status, and machine learning. A later analysis re-examined previously published TCR beta repertoires from roughly 650 donors and added high-resolution HLA genotyping to investigate patterns of TCR occurrence. The later analysis used no new phenotypic data to find candidate immune exposures, relying instead on TCR beta sequences and their occurrence across donors. In an earlier analysis of a few hundred of the donors, high-throughput TCR beta sequencing was used to judge whether each TCR beta V gene segment behaved as functional or pseudogenic. Alongside the repertoire data, information on donor age, sex, ethnicity and CMV serostatus was compiled. Genome-wide SNP genotypes for about 60% of the roughly 700 donors were used in a later genetic analysis, which treated that subset as a discovery cohort. Every repertoire in the discovery cohort had been generated on one and the same sequencing platform. HLA typing covered class I and class II loci at four-digit resolution. Typing coverage varied by locus: 629-630 donors for A, B, C, DRB1 and DQB1; more than 500 for DQA1; nearly 610 for DPA1; fewer than 480 for DPB1. Because of strong linkage in the cohort, five DR-DQ haplotypes were treated as single units for association and clustering. Among roughly 400 genotyped donors of the cohort, an average of roughly 230,000 unique TCR beta nucleotide sequences was sequenced per donor, of which about 19% were non-productive. What the research found in general, with its limitations: When HLA alleles, especially DR and DQ, strongly co-occurred, attributing TCR associations to individual alleles was difficult. Correlated functional status among segregating V segments might be attributable to linkage disequilibrium, but an unknown experimental factor could not be ruled out. In a later genetic analysis, fewer N-insertions in productive TCRs were reported among donors in an Asian-associated ancestry cluster than the roughly 700-donor mean. Sequencing depth was assumed to be roughly uniform across donors in the presence/absence analyses, though that assumption may not hold. For the cohort, immune exposure information was limited to CMV serostatus. The 87-base-pair reads could not distinguish some IMGT-functional V segments, including TRBV6-2 and TRBV6-3, so those segments were excluded. A later analysis found that TCR association rates varied across HLA loci, with DRB1 alleles showing the most associated TCRs and HLA-C alleles the fewest. In an earlier analysis of around 600 of the donors, most TCR beta V segments were observed in productive rearrangements about 90% or about 30% of the time, broadly matching IMGT annotations. Three of the identified cytomegalovirus-associated TCR beta chains were confirmed in vitro to be specific for cytomegalovirus antigens. A later genetic analysis associated a missense DCLRE1C variant with V-gene and J-gene trimming of TCR beta chains, and an independent cohort replicated the association. Most TCR sequences were seen in very few donors, while some public TCRs were found in many individuals. In a later analysis, most CMV-associated TCR beta chains were found to appear HLA-restricted, with HLA associations seemingly driven largely by CMV exposure. Because some donors lacked HLA typing at each locus, the association tests relied only on the typed subset. The classifier was reported to diagnose cytomegalovirus status with high specificity and sensitivity in both the original cohort and the validation cohort. The sequencing pipeline was judged likely to have produced a cluster of highly shared sequence variants as a technical artifact. A further reported finding was that TCR beta sequences accurately predicted the HLA-A and HLA-B alleles for most subjects in the first cohort. The authors suggested that the approach could potentially be extended to other disease states and immunological phenotypes. The earlier analysis of 587 of the donors excluded 15 to 20 rarely observed V segments, including chromosome 9 orphons, because counts were too low. Compared with equally common non-associated chains, HLA-associated TCR beta chains in a later analysis were more clonally expanded and had lower generation probabilities. In a later analysis, several top co-occurrence clusters were reported to appear linked to parvovirus B19, influenza, CMV and Epstein-Barr virus. The cohort was sequenced for TCR beta chains only, and without alpha or paired-chain data the features that could be detected were limited. At a false discovery rate of 0.05, a later analysis linked under 20,000 TCR beta sequences to specific HLA alleles. A total of roughly 160 TCR beta chains were listed by the study as associated with cytomegalovirus.

This clone occurred a few times. No antigen is known for it. Base qualities are missing; no much larger clone stands one base away. The library was built by means of the immunoSEQ multiplex PCR assay. For the multiplex PCR, a mixture combining 60 forward primers for TCR Vbeta segments and 13 reverse primers for TCR Jbeta segments was used. The CDR3 region of rearranged TCR beta genes was amplified from genomic DNA with a multiplex PCR assay. Amplified TCR beta libraries were sequenced as 87-base-pair reads on the Illumina HiSeq System. The authors processed their data as follows. In a later analysis, tens of millions of unique TCR beta chains were counted across the 650 to 700 repertoires, and approximately 9.9 million of these chains were shared by at least two donors. Raw reads were error-corrected and collapsed into unique sequences with a nearest-neighbor algorithm that merged closely related sequences to remove PCR and sequencing errors. V, D and J gene segments were assigned by aligning CDR3 sequences to IMGT reference sequences. For a sequence to be retained, a match of at least six nucleotides to both a V gene segment and a J gene segment was required. A rearrangement counted as productive if the CDR3 had no stop codons and remained in frame with V and J, and every other rearrangement counted as non-productive. Following IMGT convention, CDR3 was defined as the stretch from the second conserved V-encoded cysteine to the conserved J-encoded phenylalanine. Sequences without an unambiguous match to a single V gene segment were excluded from the earlier analysis of about 600 of the donors. In an earlier analysis of several hundred of the donors, V segments were called functional above 56.7% productive rearrangements and were called segregating when the between-donor standard deviation exceeded 5%. A statistical classification framework was developed to diagnose cytomegalovirus status using the catalog of TCR beta chain sequences. In a later analysis, TCR nucleotide sequences were compared against IMGT/GENE-DB human TR gene sequences so that V and J genes could be assigned. A later analysis assigned CDR3 sequences and most-parsimonious VDJ recombination scenarios with the TCRdist pipeline. A later analysis defined each TCR beta chain by its CDR3 amino acid sequence plus V-gene family, and excluded reads lacking a unique V-gene family. A later analysis removed roughly 590 highly shared, low-generation-probability nucleotide sequences to deal with suspected cross-contamination and a sequencing artifact. For each public chain, a later analysis derived a clonal expansion index from normalized ranks of inferred template counts within each repertoire. A later analysis computed generation probabilities with a VDJ recombination model fitted to out-of-frame rearrangements, and checked the results against IGoR. In a later analysis, TCR-TCR, TCR-HLA and TCR-CMV co-occurrence was scored with hypergeometric tests, and a repertoire-size bias correction was applied to TCR pairs. A later analysis estimated false discovery rates by permuting HLA or CMV assignments 20 times. A later analysis grouped co-occurring TCRs with DBSCAN, adding TCRdist sequence similarity when clustering within HLA-allele-positive subsets. For co-occurrence clustering, repertoires with fewer than 30,000 or more than 120,000 public chains were excluded, along with 4 to 6 repertoires with anomalous nucleotide sharing. Not all clones reach the TCRdb copy of this immuneACCESS table, which keeps in-frame sequences only. Checked studies attribute under half of the gap to unresolved V genes and leave the rest unexplained. That table is the source of V, J and clone size, and D and trimming were worked out from the DNA. The sample yields around 190,000 clones; 80% were counted once. The ten most abundant clones make up roughly 0.99% of the sample.

In total, just over 650 healthy bone marrow donors made up the cohort. All cohort members were sampled while nominally healthy, although unrecorded immune exposures were likely present. The donor was CMV seronegative and belonged to the group of 352 seronegative cohort members. A peripheral blood sample was collected from each donor, and TCR beta sequencing was performed on peripheral blood mononuclear cells. The Qiagen DNeasy Blood Extraction Kit was used to extract genomic DNA from the blood cell samples. The CDR3 runs 13 residues from the cysteine to the phenylalanine. Left in the record is the CDR3 DNA by itself, 39 bases read in frame from the first base. V is cut by 10 bases and J by 6 bases, and the space between the germline ends is 15 bases. Looking up the germline V gene (reference sequence) yields CDR1 LNHDA and CDR2 SQIVND.

This chain joins TRBV19 to TRBJ2-2; TRBD1 might be the D gene, on 5 matching bases. The clonotype comes from a woman aged 40 to 49 in good health and CMV-seronegative. The sample taken for sequencing was PBMCs. Here is the DNA: TGTGCCACAAAGATCACAGGTCCCGGGGAGCTGTTTTTT. Protein translation: CATKITGPGELFF.